Listed here are 26 T cell receptor beta chains from one sample, sequenced in a study of cytomegalovirus exposure and HLA in healthy donors. Primers: 60 Vbeta forward and 13 Jbeta reverse. Clones were read by immunoSEQ multiplex PCR, and TCRdb kept only the in-frame ones, dropping some. The data contain some 170,000 clones, about 79% of them seen just once; the ten biggest clones take up approximately 6.3%. Sequencing was done on a sample of PBMCs. Source of these receptors: a middle-aged man in good health and CMV-seropositive.

The chain employs TRBV7-8 and TRBJ2-2; D is possibly TRBD2 (5 bases). The germline V gene has CDR1 SGHVS and CDR2 FQNEAQ. V was pared by 4 bases and J by 3 bases, with 9 bases between. The CDR3 covers 14 residues. The CDR3 DNA follows: TGTGCCAGCAGCTCCGGACTGCACACCGGGGAGCTGTTTTTT. It encodes CASSSGLHTGELFF.

In this sample, this clone turned up a few times. The chain links TRBV5-1 to TRBJ2-2, with D possibly being TRBD2 (6 bases). CDR3 size: 16 residues. The V end was cut by 0 bases, the J end by 4 bases, with 13 bases between. Germline V CDR1 and CDR2: SGHRS, YFSETQ. CDR3 sequence: CASSLDRGAITGELFF. The CDR3 nucleotides are TGCGCCAGCAGCTTGGATCGCGGGGCAATCACCGGGGAGCTGTTTTTT.

The V gene is TRBV6-5, the J gene TRBJ1-4, with 10 bases identical to TRBD1. The germline V gene has CDR1 MNHEY and CDR2 SVGAGI. The CDR3 totals 14 residues. Trimming removed 5 bases from V and 7 bases from J; junction bases left unmatched: 4. Written as DNA, the CDR3 is TGTGCCAGCAGTAAGGGACAGGGGTCTGAAAAACTGTTTTTT. It is translated as CASSKGQGSEKLFF.

The rearrangement uses TRBV6-6 and TRBJ2-2, with D perhaps TRBD2 (5 bases). V lost 6 bases and J lost 5, with 13 bases in between. CDR1 is MNHNY, CDR2 SVGAGI, per germline (reference sequence). The CDR3 extends over 14 amino acids. The CDR3, as DNA: TGTGCCAGCAGCACCCATGGGGAGACCGGGGAGCTGTTTTTT. Translated, it gives CASSTHGETGELFF.

The CDR3, as DNA: TGTGCCAGCAGCTTATACGGCCTAGCGGGAGGAGGACATGAGCAGTTCTTC. It encodes CASSLYGLAGGGHEQFF. V usage is TRBV7-9 and J usage is TRBJ2-1; 11 bases match TRBD2. There are 17 residues in the CDR3. Unmatched junction bases numbered 11, after V lost 2 bases and J lost 8 bases. Per the germline V gene, CDR1 is SEHNR and CDR2 is FQNEAQ (reference sequence).

The J gene is TRBJ2-2, the V gene TRBV18; D may be TRBD1 (6 bases). CDR1 and CDR2 from the germline V gene are KGHSH and LQKENI. The CDR3 is 13 residues long. V lost 2 bases and J lost 5, with 6 bases in between. CDR3 in DNA: TGTGCCAGCTCACCAACAGGGACCGGGGAGCTGTTTTTT. Its protein is CASSPTGTGELFF. Complete variable domain (other parts from reference TRBV18 and TRBJ2-2): NAGVMQNPRHLVRRRGQEARLRCSPMKGHSHVYWYRQLPEEGLKFMVYLQKENIIDESGMPKERFSAEFPKEGPSILRIQQVVRGDSAAYFCASSPTGTGELFFGEGSRLTVL.

This clone was counted only a few times. This chain joins TRBV7-9 and TRBJ2-7; 8 nucleotides line up with TRBD2. V lost 3 bases, J lost 4 bases, and 11 bases stayed unmatched. The CDR3 has 16 amino acids. CDR1 and CDR2 (germline): SEHNR, FQNEAQ (reference sequence). Here the CDR3 DNA reads TGTGCCAGCAGCTTTAGCTTCGGTCTAGCGGGTTACGAGCAGTACTTC. Protein product: CASSFSFGLAGYEQYF.

CDR3: CASSLGGTSAYNEQFF. In DNA, the CDR3 is TGTGCCAGCAGCTTGGGAGGGACTAGCGCGTACAATGAGCAGTTCTTC. V usage is TRBV5-8 and J usage is TRBJ2-1; 10 nucleotides align to TRBD2. J was trimmed by 4 bases and V by 0 bases; bases with no gene match: 4. The germline V gene encodes CDR1 SGHTS and CDR2 YDEGEE. This CDR3 is built from 16 residues.

The chain combines TRBV27 with TRBJ2-7; 11 bases are a match to TRBD2. With V trimmed by 6 bases and J by 1 base, 11 bases remained unmatched. Germline V gene sequence: CDR1 MNHEY, CDR2 SMNVEV (reference sequence). The CDR3 runs to 17 residues. The CDR3 region is CASRKGQGLAESYEQYF. The CDR3, as DNA: TGTGCCAGCAGAAAGGGGCAGGGACTAGCGGAGTCCTACGAGCAGTACTTC.

The chain employs TRBV10-1 and TRBJ2-1; 9 bases are a match to TRBD2. CDR1 is WNHNN and CDR2 is SYGVQD in the germline V gene (reference sequence). The J segment lost 7 bases and the V segment lost 4 bases, leaving 14 bases of the junction unmatched. There are 17 residues in the CDR3. Here the CDR3 reads CASSALSAGGPGNEQFF. CDR3 sequence (DNA): TGCGCCAGCAGTGCCCTATCGGCGGGAGGGCCGGGAAATGAGCAGTTCTTC.

This clone was counted only a few times. This chain uses TRBV5-1 with TRBJ1-3, with D unclear. This CDR3 has 14 residues. CDR1 SGHRS and CDR2 YFSETQ come from the germline V gene. Trimming shortened V by 0 bases and J by 2 bases, and 6 bases separated the two germline ends. DNA for the CDR3: TGCGCCAGCAGCTTGGACGGTACTGGAAACACCATATATTTT. Translation gives CASSLDGTGNTIYF.

As to this clone: The sample carries other DNA sequences with the same CDR3. In DNA form, the CDR3 reads TGTGCCAGTAGTCCTCGACAGGGGAACAACTATGGCTACACCTTC. It is translated as CASSPRQGNNYGYTF. The genes are TRBV19 and TRBJ1-2; 8 bases fit TRBD1. J was trimmed by 2 bases and V by 5 bases; bases with no gene match: 7. CDR1 and CDR2 from the germline V gene are LNHDA and SQIVND (reference sequence). There are 15 residues in the CDR3.

The chain carries TRBV18 and TRBJ1-2, with a possible D match to TRBD1 (5 bases). V was trimmed by 4 bases and J by 8 bases, leaving 17 bases between them. CDR3 size: 14 residues. Germline V gives CDR1 KGHSH, CDR2 LQKENI. The CDR3 DNA reads as TGTGCCAGCTCACGGGGCAGGGCCATAGACGGCTACACCTTC. This sequence encodes CASSRGRAIDGYTF.

The chain has TRBV5-1 and TRBJ2-5; tentative D call: TRBD1 (8 bases). The CDR3 is made up of 15 amino acids. The germline V and J ends were trimmed by 4 bases and 5 bases, with 18 bases remaining between them. Germline CDR1 SGHRS, CDR2 YFSETQ. CDR3 in amino acids: CASSPRTGREETQYF. Here the CDR3 DNA reads TGCGCCAGCAGCCCGAGGACAGGGCGGGAGGAGACCCAGTACTTC.

The CDR3 region is CASSESIEGQPQHF. The CDR3, as DNA: TGTGCCAGCAGTGAAAGTATTGAGGGCCAGCCCCAGCATTTT. The chain couples TRBV2 to TRBJ1-5; D is unresolved. This CDR3 is built from 14 residues. V was shortened by 2 bases and J by 7 bases, with 12 bases between the two germline ends. CDR1 and CDR2 (germline): SNHLY, FYNNEI.

V usage is TRBV5-4 and J usage is TRBJ1-1; the D is unclear. This CDR3 has 15 residues. V gave up 0 bases and J gave up 2 bases, with 11 bases separating them. CDR1 is SGHNT, CDR2 YYREEE, per germline (reference sequence). In DNA, the CDR3 is TGTGCCAGCAGCTTGGCTGGGCATACAAACACTGAAGCTTTCTTT. Translated: CASSLAGHTNTEAFF. The variable domain in full, completed from reference TRBV5-4 and TRBJ1-1, reads ETGVTQSPTHLIKTRGQQVTLRCSSQSGHNTVSWYQQALGQGPQFIFQYYREEENGRGNFPPRFSGLQFPNYSSELNVNALELDDSALYLCASSLAGHTNTEAFFGQGTRLTVV.

The gene calls are TRBV5-1 and TRBJ1-2, with D perhaps TRBD1 (6 bases). The CDR3 is made up of 13 amino acids. Trimming stripped 4 bases from V and 10 bases from J, with 17 bases between. Per germline, CDR1 SGHRS and CDR2 YFSETQ. DNA of the CDR3: TGCGCCAGCAGCCCCCGACAGGACTGGACCTACACCTTC. It codes for CASSPRQDWTYTF.

This chain joins TRBV7-9 and TRBJ1-1; 8 nucleotides line up with TRBD1. The CDR3 covers 17 residues. Germline lookup yields CDR1 SEHNR and CDR2 FQNEAQ (reference sequence). V gave up 2 bases and J gave up 7 bases; unmatched junction bases: 15. The CDR3 coding sequence is TGTGCCAGCAGCTTATATGGTATCGACAGGGGAAAGGGTGAAGCTTTCTTT. Protein sequence: CASSLYGIDRGKGEAFF.

This clone is a singleton in its sample. The chain carries TRBV7-3 and TRBJ1-1; possibly TRBD1 for D (5 bases). From germline, CDR1 is SGHTA and CDR2 FQGTGA. There are 13 residues in the CDR3. Trimming stripped 3 bases from V and 4 bases from J, with 9 bases between. The CDR3 DNA reads as TGTGCCAGCAGCTTCAGGGAGGGCACTGAAGCTTTCTTT. It translates to CASSFREGTEAFF.

Concerning this clone itself: The identical CDR3 is also encoded by other nucleotide sequences in the sample. The chain couples TRBV6-5 to TRBJ2-1; D unresolved. CDR1 is MNHEY and CDR2 is SVGAGI in the germline V gene. Trimming pared 0 bases from V and 2 bases from J, leaving 5 bases between. The CDR3 is 14 residues long. CDR3 sequence: CASSYSAAYNEQFF. The CDR3, as DNA: TGTGCCAGCAGTTACTCTGCGGCCTACAATGAGCAGTTCTTC.

The gene calls are TRBV29-1 and TRBJ1-4, with D unresolved. This CDR3 spans 13 amino acids. Germline CDR1 is SQVTM and CDR2 is ANQGSEA. Trimming pared 5 bases from V and 1 base from J, leaving 8 bases between. CDR3 sequence: CSVTGVTNEKLFF. The DNA for the CDR3 is TGCAGCGTTACCGGGGTAACTAATGAAAAACTGTTTTTT.

In nucleotides, the CDR3 is TGTGCCAGCAGTTACTCGCGGGAGTCAAAGAAGCAGTACTTC. Amino acids: CASSYSRESKKQYF. The genes are TRBV6-5 and TRBJ2-7; TRBD2 agrees at 7 bases. V was clipped by 0 bases and J by 8 bases; unmatched bases: 7. This CDR3 region has 14 residues. CDR1 is MNHEY, CDR2 SVGAGI, per germline.

This chain joins TRBV5-1 and TRBJ2-3, with a possible D match to TRBD2 (6 bases). Trimming took 4 bases from V and 10 from J, leaving 13 bases between them. The CDR3 extends over 12 amino acids. Germline CDR1 and CDR2: SGHRS and YFSETQ. In DNA, the CDR3 is TGCGCCAGCAGCCCGGGACTGACGGCGCAGTATTTT. Amino acid sequence: CASSPGLTAQYF.

This clone was recorded only once. V is TRBV5-1 and J is TRBJ2-3, with 8 positions matching TRBD2. V was clipped by 4 bases and J by 5 bases; unmatched bases: 6. The germline V gene has CDR1 SGHRS and CDR2 YFSETQ. The CDR3 consists of 14 residues. CDR3 protein: CASSPGGGGDTQYF. The CDR3 DNA sequence: TGCGCCAGCAGCCCGGGAGGGGGGGGAGATACGCAGTATTTT.

V gene TRBV7-8 combines with J gene TRBJ1-3; 8 bases agree with TRBD1. The V and J ends lost 1 base and 3 bases, in that order; junction bases with no gene match: 5. CDR1 SGHVS and CDR2 FQNEAQ come from the germline V gene. CDR3 length: 16 residues. The CDR3 here is CASSLGGGTGGNTIYF. The CDR3 coding sequence is TGTGCCAGCAGCTTAGGGGGGGGGACAGGTGGAAACACCATATATTTT.

The chain joins TRBV2 to TRBJ1-6; D ambiguous. Trimming cost V 2 bases and J 0 bases, with 8 bases left between them. CDR1 and CDR2 from the germline V gene are SNHLY and FYNNEI. The CDR3 runs 16 residues. DNA for the CDR3: TGTGCCAGCAGTGAACGGAGCACCTCCTATAATTCACCCCTCCACTTT. Residues: CASSERSTSYNSPLHF.